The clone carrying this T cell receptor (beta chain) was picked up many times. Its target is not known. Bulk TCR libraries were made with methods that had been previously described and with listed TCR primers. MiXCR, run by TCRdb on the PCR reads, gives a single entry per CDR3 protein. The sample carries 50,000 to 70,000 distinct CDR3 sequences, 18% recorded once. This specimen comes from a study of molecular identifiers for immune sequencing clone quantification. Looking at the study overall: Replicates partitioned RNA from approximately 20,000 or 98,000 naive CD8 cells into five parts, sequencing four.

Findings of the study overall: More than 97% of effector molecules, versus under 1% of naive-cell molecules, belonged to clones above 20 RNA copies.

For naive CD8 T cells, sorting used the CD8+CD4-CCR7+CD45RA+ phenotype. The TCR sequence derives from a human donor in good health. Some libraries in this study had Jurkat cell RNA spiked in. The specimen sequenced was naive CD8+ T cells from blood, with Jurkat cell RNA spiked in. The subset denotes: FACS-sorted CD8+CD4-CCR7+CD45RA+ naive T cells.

The CDR3 sequence: CASSSASGRPPSSYNEQFF. As DNA, the CDR3 is TGTGCCAGCAGCTCCGCTAGCGGGAGGCCTCCAAGCTCCTACAATGAGCAGTTCTTC. The V gene is TRBV7-9, the J gene TRBJ2-1; 11 bases map to TRBD2. Trimming cost V 4 bases and J 0 bases; bases outside gene matches: 11. CDR1 is SEHNR and CDR2 is FQNEAQ in the germline V gene (reference sequence). The CDR3 is 19 residues long.